This entry lists 9 T cell receptor beta chains sequenced from one sample in a study of post-analysis software for immune sequencing data. Broader study findings: Elevated frequency relative to controls characterized four or five TRBV segments in patients, TRBV5-6, TRBV5-1 and TRBV20-1 among them.

The authors incorporated unique molecular identifiers into the TCR beta cDNA libraries. Each CDR3 protein is one row after TCRdb ran MiXCR on the PCR reads. The sample contains hundreds of thousands of distinct CDR3 sequences, roughly three fifths of which appear only once. No cognate antigen is known for these TCRs. Sample: blood. The source is a girl under 10 years old with multiple sclerosis.

The chain joins TRBV20-1 to TRBJ1-1; 11 bases match TRBD1. CDR1 is DFQATT and CDR2 is SNEGSKA in the germline V gene (reference sequence). The ends lost 6 bases at V and 6 bases at J; junction bases unmatched: 6. The CDR3 has 13 residues. The CDR3 sequence is CSATGQGVAEAFF. The CDR3 nucleotides are TGCAGTGCCACGGGACAGGGGGTTGCTGAAGCTTTCTTT.

The DNA for the CDR3 is TGTGCCAGCAGCTTTACTCTAGCGGGGTTCACAGATACGCAGTATTTT. Protein product: CASSFTLAGFTDTQYF. This rearrangement joins TRBV11-3 to TRBJ2-3, with 9 nucleotides matching TRBD2. This CDR3 has 16 amino acids. The ends lost 3 bases at V and 2 bases at J; junction bases unmatched: 6. Germline values: CDR1 SGHNT, CDR2 YENEEA.

Remarks on this clonotype: The CDR3 ends on some other residue instead of the conserved phenylalanine or tryptophan, so this is likely a read error. The CDR3 region has the DNA TGTGCCATCAGCGTGGGGTTTAGCAATCAGCCCCAGCATGTT. Its translation: CAISVGFSNQPQHV. J is TRBJ1-5 and V is TRBV10-3; D not resolved. Germline CDR1 reads ENHRY; CDR2 reads SYGVKD. The CDR3 covers 14 residues. Trimming stripped 6 bases from V and 0 bases from J, with 9 bases between.

The rearrangement joins TRBV29-1 to TRBJ1-2, with a tentative D call TRBD1 (6 bases). The V gene lost 0 bases and the J gene lost 2 bases, with 19 bases spanning the gap. CDR1 is SQVTM, CDR2 ANQGSEA, per germline. This CDR3 spans 17 amino acids. The CDR3 region has the DNA TGCAGCGTTGAAGATAGGGGGACTGACGGAGGAAACTATGGCTACACCTTC. Amino acid sequence: CSVEDRGTDGGNYGYTF. Full variable domain (missing parts from reference TRBV29-1 and TRBJ1-2): SAVISQKPSRDICQRGTSLTIQCQVDSQVTMMFWYRQQPGQSLTLIATANQGSEATYESGFVIDKFPISRPNLTFSTLTVSNMSPEDSSIYLCSVEDRGTDGGNYGYTFGSGTRLTVV.

The rearrangement uses TRBV10-3 and TRBJ1-1, with TRBD1 as a possible D gene (5 bases). Deletions cut 6 bases from V and 2 bases from J, with 10 bases between. The CDR3 length is 13 residues. Germline V CDR1 and CDR2: ENHRY, SYGVKD. CDR3 residues: CAIRDKPNTEAFF. In DNA, the CDR3 is TGTGCCATCAGGGACAAGCCCAACACTGAAGCTTTCTTT.

V and J are TRBV7-3 and TRBJ1-1; 9 bases line up with TRBD1. The trim removed 0 bases at V and 3 bases at J, leaving 2 bases unmatched. Germline CDR1 and CDR2: SGHTA and FQGTGA. CDR3 length: 15 residues. The CDR3 coding sequence is TGTGCCAGCAGCTTAACCCGGGACAGGGACACTGAAGCTTTCTTT. Protein sequence: CASSLTRDRDTEAFF.

In this sample, this clonotype turned up a few times. The V call is TRBV11-1, the J call TRBJ2-1; 9 positions match TRBD1. Germline V CDR1 and CDR2: SGHAT, FQDESV (reference sequence). Losses at the gene ends were 2 bases for V and 6 bases for J; bases not matched to a gene: 2. The length of the CDR3 is 14 residues. This CDR3 reads CASSLSGQGNEQFF. The CDR3 region has the DNA TGTGCCAGCAGCTTATCGGGACAGGGCAATGAGCAGTTCTTC. The variable domain in full, completed from reference TRBV11-1 and TRBJ2-1, reads EAEVAQSPRYKITEKSQAVAFWCDPISGHATLYWYRQILGQGPELLVQFQDESVVDDSQLPKDRFSAERLKGVDSTLKIQPAELGDSAMYLCASSLSGQGNEQFFGPGTRLTVL.

The chain carries TRBV9 and TRBJ1-2; possibly TRBD1 for D (5 bases). Germline-derived CDR1 and CDR2 are SGDLS and YYNGEE. There are 16 residues in the CDR3. Trimming cost V 3 bases and J 5 bases, with 20 bases left between them. The CDR3, as DNA: TGTGCCAGCAGCGCAGGGCAGGGAGTCTTTGGTTATGGCTACACCTTC. Translation: CASSAGQGVFGYGYTF.

The rearrangement uses TRBV4-1 and TRBJ2-3; 9 bases fit TRBD2. V trimming: 4 bases; J trimming: 0 bases; junction bases outside the gene matches: 8. This CDR3 has 17 amino acids. Germline assignment: CDR1 MGHRA and CDR2 YSYEKL. Here the CDR3 DNA reads TGCGCCAGCAGCCCCCAGGGGACTAGCATTAGCACAGATACGCAGTATTTT. Translation gives CASSPQGTSISTDTQYF.